A selection of T cell receptor beta chains follows, all from one sample in a study of cytotoxic CD8 clonotypes in ibrutinib-treated CLL. Sequencing was performed with immunoSEQ multiplex PCR; in TCRdb, only in-frame clones are kept and a portion is missing. The table records under 300,000 clones, 70% of them present only once. Specimen: PBMCs, collected after 24 months of ibrutinib treatment. All receptors come from a human donor with chronic lymphocytic leukemia. The CDR3 runs from the conserved cysteine through the conserved F or W. D genes are given only for firm matches. Not every row has a clone size; where given, it reads once, few, many or a size class.

V gene: TRBV30; J gene: TRBJ2-3; D gene: .; clone size: .; CDR3 DNA: TGTGCCTGGAGCTGGCGGAATAGCGGTTACACAGATACGCAGTATTTT; CDR3 protein: CAWSWRNSGYTDTQYF
V gene: TRBV2; J gene: TRBJ2-2; D gene: .; clone size: few; CDR3 DNA: TGTGCCAGCAGTGAAAGCTGGGCTCGCGGGGAGCTGTTTTTT; CDR3 protein: CASSESWARGELFF
V gene: TRBV9; J gene: TRBJ2-7; D gene: .; clone size: .; CDR3 DNA: TGTGCCAGCAGCAGGGGACTCCAACCTAAGGAGCAGTACTTC; CDR3 protein: CASSRGLQPKEQYF
V gene: TRBV7-9; J gene: TRBJ2-7; D gene: TRBD1; clone size: .; CDR3 DNA: TGTGCCAGCAACCTAGGACAGGATAATAAGTACTTC; CDR3 protein: CASNLGQDNKYF
V gene: TRBV6-5; J gene: TRBJ2-2; D gene: TRBD2; clone size: .; CDR3 DNA: TGTGCCAGCAGCCCCCTAGCGGGAGTGGGCGGGGAGCTGTTTTTT; CDR3 protein: CASSPLAGVGGELFF
V gene: TRBV19; J gene: TRBJ1-2; D gene: .; clone size: .; CDR3 DNA: TGTGCCAGTAGTATAGGCAGAAACTATGGCTACACCTTC; CDR3 protein: CASSIGRNYGYTF
V gene: TRBV7-9; J gene: TRBJ1-2; D gene: TRBD1; clone size: few; CDR3 DNA: TGTGCCAGCAGCTTAGGAACCGGGACAGTTCTTAATGGCTACACCTTC; CDR3 protein: CASSLGTGTVLNGYTF
V gene: TRBV29-1; J gene: TRBJ1-3; D gene: .; clone size: .; CDR3 DNA: TGCAGCGTTGAAGATCCTAGAGGTCAGGGAAACACCATATATTTT; CDR3 protein: CSVEDPRGQGNTIYF
V gene: TRBV18; J gene: TRBJ2-7; D gene: .; clone size: few; CDR3 DNA: TGTGCCAGCTCACCTCGGGACCAAGCCTACGAGCAGTACTTC; CDR3 protein: CASSPRDQAYEQYF
V gene: TRBV4-3; J gene: TRBJ2-7; D gene: .; clone size: few; CDR3 DNA: TGCGCCAGCAGCCAGGGACGGAGGTCTCTGGAGCAGTACTTC; CDR3 protein: CASSQGRRSLEQYF
V gene: TRBV19; J gene: TRBJ2-1; D gene: .; clone size: few; CDR3 DNA: TGTGCCAGTAGTTCCCGGACAGACGTTAAGTACAATGAGCAGTTCTTC; CDR3 protein: CASSSRTDVKYNEQFF
V gene: TRBV18; J gene: TRBJ1-4; D gene: .; clone size: .; CDR3 DNA: TGTGCCAGCTCACCCTCCGAGGATAATGCGGGGGGGAAACTGTTTTTT; CDR3 protein: CASSPSEDNAGGKLFF
V gene: TRBV7-9; J gene: TRBJ2-3; D gene: .; clone size: few; CDR3 DNA: TGTGCCAGCAGCCCCCCGGTGGGTTACACAGATACGCAGTATTTT; CDR3 protein: CASSPPVGYTDTQYF
V gene: TRBV9; J gene: TRBJ2-1; D gene: TRBD1; clone size: .; CDR3 DNA: TGTGCCAGCAGCGCCCGCGCCGGGACAGGGGTTTTTGAGCAGTTCTTC; CDR3 protein: CASSARAGTGVFEQFF
V gene: TRBV25-1; J gene: TRBJ2-7; D gene: TRBD1; clone size: few; CDR3 DNA: TGTGCCAGCAGTGGGACAGGGGGTGAGCAGTACTTC; CDR3 protein: CASSGTGGEQYF
V gene: TRBV28; J gene: TRBJ2-2; D gene: .; clone size: .; CDR3 DNA: TGTGCCAGCTCAACAGGAATTAGTGGGACCGGGGAGCTGTTTTTT; CDR3 protein: CASSTGISGTGELFF
V gene: TRBV6-5; J gene: TRBJ1-2; D gene: TRBD1; clone size: .; CDR3 DNA: TGTGCCAGCAGTTACTCGGACAGGGGGTTTGGCTACACCTTC; CDR3 protein: CASSYSDRGFGYTF
V gene: TRBV12-5; J gene: TRBJ2-2; D gene: .; clone size: .; CDR3 DNA: TGTGCTAGTGGCCTAACCCACACCGGGGAGCTGTTTTTT; CDR3 protein: CASGLTHTGELFF
V gene: TRBV20-1; J gene: TRBJ2-7; D gene: .; clone size: .; CDR3 DNA: TGCAGTGCTAGAGAAACGGGGGAGTACTTC; CDR3 protein: CSARETGEYF
V gene: TRBV28; J gene: TRBJ1-3; D gene: .; clone size: once; CDR3 DNA: TGTGCCAGCATCACAAGCAGGGCCTCCCTGGGTTTAAACACCATATATTTT; CDR3 protein: CASITSRASLGLNTIYF
V gene: TRBV29-1; J gene: TRBJ1-1; D gene: .; clone size: .; CDR3 DNA: TGCAGCGTTGAAGAAGGAGCGAACACTGAAGCTTTCTTT; CDR3 protein: CSVEEGANTEAFF
V gene: TRBV21-1; J gene: TRBJ1-2; D gene: .; clone size: .; CDR3 DNA: TGTGCCAGCAGCATCGGACAGGGGGGTAACTATGGCTACACCTTC; CDR3 protein: CASSIGQGGNYGYTF
V gene: TRBV9; J gene: TRBJ2-7; D gene: TRBD2; clone size: few; CDR3 DNA: TGTGCCAGCAGCCCGAGACTAGCGGGAGAGTACGAGCAGTACTTC; CDR3 protein: CASSPRLAGEYEQYF
V gene: TRBV7-8; J gene: TRBJ1-5; D gene: .; clone size: once; CDR3 DNA: TGTGCCAGCAGCTGGGGGAATCAGCCCCAGCATTTT; CDR3 protein: CASSWGNQPQHF
V gene: TRBV27; J gene: TRBJ2-5; D gene: .; clone size: .; CDR3 DNA: TGTGCCCGCCCGCACTCCAGGGTTGGGACCCAGTACTTC; CDR3 protein: CARPHSRVGTQYF
V gene: TRBV19; J gene: TRBJ2-7; D gene: .; clone size: .; CDR3 DNA: TGTGCCAGTAGTACCTCCGGGACTTTGACCTACGAGCAGTACTTC; CDR3 protein: CASSTSGTLTYEQYF
V gene: TRBV4-2; J gene: TRBJ2-4; D gene: .; clone size: .; CDR3 DNA: TGTGCCAGCAGCCTTGGGGGGGCCAAAAACATTCAGTACTTC; CDR3 protein: CASSLGGAKNIQYF
V gene: TRBV1; J gene: TRBJ2-7; D gene: .; clone size: .; CDR3 DNA: TGCACCAGCACCCTGCAACGCGGGAGGGGAGACGAGCAGTACTTC; CDR3 protein: CTSTLQRGRGDEQYF
V gene: TRBV6-5; J gene: TRBJ1-2; D gene: .; clone size: .; CDR3 DNA: TGTGCCAGCATCCCCCATCAGGGCCCTAACTATGGCTACACCTTC; CDR3 protein: CASIPHQGPNYGYTF
V gene: TRBV28; J gene: TRBJ1-5; D gene: .; clone size: .; CDR3 DNA: TGTGCCAGCAGTTTAAGGGTGGACAATCAGCCCCAGCATTTT; CDR3 protein: CASSLRVDNQPQHF
V gene: TRBV7-9; J gene: TRBJ1-5; D gene: .; clone size: .; CDR3 DNA: TGTGCCAGCAGCTTAGATGGTAGGCCCCAGCATTTT; CDR3 protein: CASSLDGRPQHF
V gene: TRBV27; J gene: TRBJ2-3; D gene: .; clone size: .; CDR3 DNA: TGTGCCAGCAGTTTAGCGGGACTTACGCAGTATTTT; CDR3 protein: CASSLAGLTQYF
V gene: TRBV19; J gene: TRBJ2-3; D gene: TRBD2; clone size: .; CDR3 DNA: TGTGCCAGTAGTATTCGGACTAGAGATACGCAGTATTTT; CDR3 protein: CASSIRTRDTQYF
V gene: TRBV5-1; J gene: TRBJ1-2; D gene: .; clone size: .; CDR3 DNA: TGCGCCAGCAGCTTGGAGGGGGGAGGTGGCTACACCTTC; CDR3 protein: CASSLEGGGGYTF
V gene: TRBV11-3; J gene: TRBJ2-3; D gene: .; clone size: .; CDR3 DNA: TGTGCCAGCAGCCCCTTGGGGACACCCCACGGTAGGCCAGATACGCAGTATTTT; CDR3 protein: CASSPLGTPHGRPDTQYF
V gene: TRBV28; J gene: TRBJ2-7; D gene: .; clone size: few; CDR3 DNA: TGTGCCAGCAGTTCACAGACGTTCTACGAGCAGTACTTC; CDR3 protein: CASSSQTFYEQYF
V gene: TRBV19; J gene: TRBJ1-1; D gene: .; clone size: .; CDR3 DNA: TGTGCCAGTAGTATAGGCCTCGGAGGGACTGAAGCTTTCTTT; CDR3 protein: CASSIGLGGTEAFF
V gene: TRBV30; J gene: TRBJ1-1; D gene: TRBD1; clone size: few; CDR3 DNA: TGTGCTGGAACACAGGGGAAGACTGAAGCTTTCTTT; CDR3 protein: CAGTQGKTEAFF
V gene: TRBV7-3; J gene: TRBJ2-5; D gene: .; clone size: .; CDR3 DNA: TGTGCCAGCAGCTTAGGGCGGGACGTGACCCAGTACTTC; CDR3 protein: CASSLGRDVTQYF
V gene: TRBV28; J gene: TRBJ2-7; D gene: TRBD2; clone size: .; CDR3 DNA: TGTGCCAGCAGTAAGGGTTGGGGGACTAGCCCGACCGAGCAGTACTTC; CDR3 protein: CASSKGWGTSPTEQYF
V gene: TRBV7-8; J gene: TRBJ2-7; D gene: .; clone size: .; CDR3 DNA: TGTGCCAGCGCCCTGGTCCCCTACGAGCAGTACTTC; CDR3 protein: CASALVPYEQYF
V gene: TRBV18; J gene: TRBJ1-2; D gene: .; clone size: .; CDR3 DNA: TGTGCCAGCTCACCGGCAAGCTACTATGGCTACACCTTC; CDR3 protein: CASSPASYYGYTF
V gene: TRBV27; J gene: TRBJ2-7; D gene: TRBD2; clone size: .; CDR3 DNA: TGTGCCAGCAGTCGAAAGGGACTAGCGGGGTACGAGCAGTACTTC; CDR3 protein: CASSRKGLAGYEQYF
V gene: TRBV30; J gene: TRBJ2-7; D gene: TRBD1; clone size: few; CDR3 DNA: TGTGCCTCCGCGGACAGGGTACGTTACGAGCAGTACTTC; CDR3 protein: CASADRVRYEQYF
V gene: TRBV6-5; J gene: TRBJ2-7; D gene: .; clone size: .; CDR3 DNA: TGTGCCAGCAGCCGAAACTACGAGCAGTACTTC; CDR3 protein: CASSRNYEQYF
V gene: TRBV12-5; J gene: TRBJ2-5; D gene: TRBD1; clone size: .; CDR3 DNA: TGTGCTAGTGGAAAAGGACAGGGGATCGAGACCCAGTACTTC; CDR3 protein: CASGKGQGIETQYF
V gene: TRBV14; J gene: TRBJ2-1; D gene: .; clone size: .; CDR3 DNA: TGTGCCAGCAGCCGATACTTGACTAGTAATGAGCAGTTCTTC; CDR3 protein: CASSRYLTSNEQFF
V gene: TRBV20-1; J gene: TRBJ1-2; D gene: .; clone size: few; CDR3 DNA: TGCAGTGCTCGGACTGGCTATGGCTACACCTTC; CDR3 protein: CSARTGYGYTF
V gene: TRBV6-1; J gene: TRBJ2-7; D gene: .; clone size: few; CDR3 DNA: TGTGCCAGCAGTGAACAGGGGTACGAGCAGTACTTC; CDR3 protein: CASSEQGYEQYF
V gene: TRBV30; J gene: TRBJ1-3; D gene: .; clone size: many; CDR3 DNA: TGTGCCTGGAGTGCACTCCGCGGTGGAAACACCATATATTTT; CDR3 protein: CAWSALRGGNTIYF
V gene: TRBV7-2; J gene: TRBJ1-2; D gene: .; clone size: .; CDR3 DNA: TGTGCCAGCAGCTCAGACCGTTACTATGGCTACACCTTC; CDR3 protein: CASSSDRYYGYTF
V gene: TRBV7-9; J gene: TRBJ2-7; D gene: .; clone size: .; CDR3 DNA: TGTGCCAGCAGCTTAGGTAGAGAGCAGTACTTC; CDR3 protein: CASSLGREQYF
V gene: TRBV28; J gene: TRBJ2-3; D gene: TRBD2; clone size: .; CDR3 DNA: TGTGCCAGCAGATTGGCAGCGGGAGGGGATTCTAGCACAGATACGCAGTATTTT; CDR3 protein: CASRLAAGGDSSTDTQYF
V gene: TRBV5-1; J gene: TRBJ2-5; D gene: .; clone size: .; CDR3 DNA: TGCGCCAGCAGCTTTGATCCTGCCGCGGAGACCCAGTACTTC; CDR3 protein: CASSFDPAAETQYF
V gene: TRBV6-5; J gene: TRBJ2-7; D gene: TRBD2; clone size: .; CDR3 DNA: TGTGCCAGCAGCCGACCGGGACTAGCACCTGAGCAGTACTTC; CDR3 protein: CASSRPGLAPEQYF